Given below is one T cell receptor beta chain in context. Profiling relied on immunoSEQ multiplex PCR, and the TCRdb table lists in-frame clones only, not all of them. Here the sample spans approximately 30,000 clones, 89% being singletons. The sample originates from a study of blood T cell repertoires in COVID-19. Study as a whole: The samples span acute and convalescent COVID-19 from the United States, Italy and Spain.

The sequenced material came from peripheral blood. The receptor was isolated from a human donor in a cohort sampled during active COVID-19.

The CDR3 DNA sequence: TGCGCCAGCAGCCAAGTCCCCGGGACAGAGTATGGCTACACCTTC. It is translated as CASSQVPGTEYGYTF. V usage is TRBV4-1 and J usage is TRBJ1-2; TRBD1 matches 7 bases. Germline V gene data show CDR1 as MGHRA and CDR2 as YSYEKL. The CDR3 runs to 15 residues. The V gene end was trimmed by 1 base and the J gene end by 5 bases; junction bases not matched to a gene: 7.